The rows below give T cell receptor beta chains drawn from one sample of a study of post-analysis software for immune sequencing data. MiXCR, applied by TCRdb to the PCR reads, yields one record per CDR3 protein. The repertoire holds about 460,000 distinct CDR3 sequences, with roughly 45% as singletons. The sequencing sample was made of blood. Source of these receptors: a girl aged 10 to 17 with multiple sclerosis. The CDR3 runs from the conserved cysteine through the conserved F or W. A D gene is named only where the DNA matches it firmly. Clone size, where shown, is once, few, many, or a class for clones that have expanded.

>TRBD2|TRBV20-1|few|TRBJ2-3
CSASDRSGTSTDTQYF
TGCAGTGCTAGCGATCGCAGCGGGACTAGCACAGATACGCAGTATTTT
>TRBD2|TRBV5-4|.|TRBJ2-7
CASSSPGGLEQYF
TGTGCCAGCAGTTCCCCGGGGGGACTCGAGCAGTACTTC
>TRBD1|TRBV7-8|.|TRBJ2-3
CASSVGGTSSTDTQYF
TGTGCCAGCAGCGTAGGGGGCACCTCGAGTACAGATACGCAGTATTTT
>TRBD2|TRBV7-3|.|TRBJ2-1
CASSLSGSPRNEQFF
TGTGCCAGCAGCCTTAGCGGGAGTCCCCGCAATGAGCAGTTCTTC
>.|TRBV7-2|few|TRBJ2-1
CASSLAPIDEQFF
TGTGCCAGCAGCTTAGCCCCGATAGATGAGCAGTTCTTC
>TRBD1|TRBV10-3|.|TRBJ1-1
CAIRVGTGGGGAFF
TGTGCCATCAGGGTCGGGACAGGGGGCGGTGGAGCTTTCTTT
>.|TRBV14|.|TRBJ2-3
CASSQDAFPDTQYF
TGTGCCAGCAGCCAAGATGCGTTCCCAGATACGCAGTATTTT
>.|TRBV27|few|TRBJ2-7
CASANGPRAYEQYF
TGTGCCAGCGCGAATGGCCCCAGGGCCTACGAGCAGTACTTC
>.|TRBV9|.|TRBJ2-1
CAGSVATGLLGNEQFF
TGTGCCGGCAGCGTAGCTACGGGGCTACTCGGCAATGAGCAGTTCTTC
>.|TRBV4-2|few|TRBJ1-4
CASSQDLVRHSSEKLFF
TGTGCCAGCAGCCAAGATCTAGTAAGGCACAGTTCTGAAAAACTGTTTTTT
>TRBD1|TRBV29-1|.|TRBJ2-7
CSVRTGTGTSEQYF
TGCAGCGTAAGAACCGGGACAGGGACATCCGAGCAGTACTTC
>.|TRBV12-3/TRBV12-4|.|TRBJ2-5
CASSLDILLGWQTQYF
TGTGCCAGCAGTTTAGATATTTTATTGGGGTGGCAGACCCAGTACTTC
>TRBD1|TRBV6-2/TRBV6-3|.|TRBJ1-5
CASNDPGTGIQPQHF
TGTGCCAGCAACGATCCCGGGACAGGGATTCAGCCCCAGCATTTT
>.|TRBV29-1|.|TRBJ1-2
CSVGQLRGDYGYTF
TGCAGCGTTGGGCAGCTCAGAGGGGACTATGGCTACACCTTC
>TRBD1|TRBV7-9|.|TRBJ2-7
CASTETGVKAYEQYF
TGTGCCAGCACCGAGACAGGGGTAAAGGCCTACGAGCAGTACTTC
>.|TRBV6-6|.|TRBJ2-6
CASSQGFGGANVLTF
TGTGCCAGCAGTCAAGGGTTCGGGGGGGCCAACGTCCTGACTTTC
>.|TRBV28|few|TRBJ2-3
CASSSRGSTDTQYF
TGTGCCAGCAGTTCCCGTGGAAGCACAGATACGCAGTATTTT
>TRBD1|TRBV28|.|TRBJ2-7
CASSARLGQGKHYEQYF
TGTGCCAGCAGTGCCAGACTCGGACAGGGGAAACACTACGAGCAGTACTTC
>.|TRBV27|few|TRBJ2-1
CASGPLGTGEYNEQFF
TGTGCCAGCGGCCCCCTCGGGACGGGGGAATACAATGAGCAGTTCTTC
>TRBD2|TRBV6-5|.|TRBJ2-3
CASSNGRGTDTQYF
TGTGCCAGCAGTAACGGGAGGGGCACAGATACGCAGTATTTT
>TRBD1|TRBV7-2|.|TRBJ1-5
CASSQGYGTGVDQPQHF
TGTGCCAGCAGCCAAGGGTACGGAACAGGGGTAGATCAGCCCCAGCATTTT
>.|TRBV4-1|few|TRBJ2-3
CASSQGGSRSTDTQYF
TGCGCCAGCAGCCAAGGAGGTTCGAGAAGCACAGATACGCAGTATTTT
>.|TRBV5-1|few|TRBJ2-1
CASSLAYEQFF
TGCGCCAGCAGCCTAGCCTATGAGCAGTTCTTC
>.|TRBV7-2|.|TRBJ2-7
CASSFARDRSYEQYF
TGTGCCAGCAGCTTCGCCCGGGACCGAAGCTACGAGCAGTACTTC
>.|TRBV10-3|few|TRBJ1-1
CAISEGGRRNTEAFF
TGTGCCATCAGTGAAGGGGGGCGCAGGAACACTGAAGCTTTCTTT
>TRBD2|TRBV24-1|.|TRBJ2-3
CATSDLTSGRHTQYF
TGTGCCACCAGTGATCTGACTAGCGGGAGGCATACGCAGTATTTT
>TRBD1|TRBV6-1|.|TRBJ2-1
CASSRDRGRNEQFF
TGTGCCAGCAGCCGGGACAGGGGTAGGAATGAGCAGTTCTTC
>TRBD2|TRBV29-1|many|TRBJ2-1
CSVEGGTSGYNEQFF
TGCAGCGTTGAGGGAGGGACCAGCGGGTACAATGAGCAGTTCTTC
>.|TRBV20-1|.|TRBJ2-7
CSARDRVVGPSYEQYF
TGCAGTGCTAGAGATAGGGTAGTAGGCCCCTCCTACGAGCAGTACTTC
>TRBD2|TRBV12-3/TRBV12-4|few|TRBJ2-1
CASVFASGAYNEQFF
TGTGCCAGCGTGTTTGCTAGCGGGGCTTACAATGAGCAGTTCTTC
>TRBD2|TRBV7-2|.|TRBJ2-5
CASSREGETQYF
TGTGCCAGCAGCCGGGAGGGAGAGACCCAGTACTTC
>.|TRBV4-2|.|TRBJ2-1
CASSPRTSQSSYNEQFF
TGTGCCAGCAGCCCCCGGACTTCCCAAAGCTCCTACAATGAGCAGTTCTTC
>.|TRBV28|.|TRBJ2-5
CASNYGQGGETQYF
TGTGCCAGCAACTACGGGCAGGGAGGAGAGACCCAGTACTTC
>.|TRBV4-1|.|TRBJ1-6
CASSQIRPSPLHF
TGCGCCAGCAGCCAAATCCGGCCTTCACCCCTCCACTTT
>.|TRBV25-1|few|TRBJ2-1
CAGSEAGTPNEQFF
TGTGCCGGCAGTGAAGCCGGGACTCCGAATGAGCAGTTCTTC
>.|TRBV7-2|.|TRBJ1-2
CASSLEARAGYTF
TGTGCCAGCAGCTTAGAGGCCCGGGCTGGTTACACCTTC
>.|TRBV4-2|.|TRBJ2-1
CASSQGSTSYNEQFF
TGTGCCAGCAGCCAAGGGTCAACTAGCTATAATGAGCAGTTCTTC
>.|TRBV5-1|.|TRBJ2-7
CASSGGGRGNYYEQYF
TGCGCCAGCAGCGGCGGGGGCAGGGGCAATTACTACGAGCAGTACTTC
>.|TRBV24-1|.|TRBJ2-5
CATSDFNSPRHQETQYF
TGTGCCACCAGTGATTTTAATAGTCCCAGACATCAAGAGACCCAGTACTTC
>.|TRBV7-9|.|TRBJ2-1
CASSLVRRVHNEQFF
TGTGCCAGCAGCTTAGTGCGGCGGGTACACAATGAGCAGTTCTTC
>.|TRBV14|.|TRBJ2-6
CASSRERASGGGANVLTF
TGTGCCAGCAGCCGAGAGCGGGCCTCAGGCGGTGGGGCCAACGTCCTGACTTTC
>.|TRBV4-1|many|TRBJ2-3
CASSQGRVLIARDTQYF
TGCGCCAGCAGCCAAGGACGAGTCCTAATAGCCCGAGATACGCAGTATTTT
>.|TRBV18|few|TRBJ2-3
CASSPRTGSTDTQYF
TGTGCCAGCTCACCACGTACAGGGAGCACAGATACGCAGTATTTT
>TRBD1|TRBV10-3|.|TRBJ2-5
CAMGQGYQETQYF
TGTGCCATGGGACAGGGGTACCAAGAGACCCAGTACTTC
>TRBD2|TRBV3-1|.|TRBJ2-1
CASSQGGLAPYNEQFF
TGTGCCAGCAGCCAAGGGGGACTAGCGCCTTACAATGAGCAGTTCTTC
>TRBD2|TRBV12-3/TRBV12-4|.|TRBJ2-1
CASSGTSGRDEQFF
TGTGCCAGCAGCGGGACTAGCGGGAGAGATGAGCAGTTCTTC
>.|TRBV7-9|.|TRBJ2-5
CASSTGPKETQYF
TGTGCCAGCAGCACCGGGCCAAAAGAGACCCAGTACTTC
>.|TRBV10-3|.|TRBJ2-1
CAISESGGGQTYNEQFF
TGTGCCATCAGTGAGTCTGGGGGGGGCCAAACCTACAATGAGCAGTTCTTC
>.|TRBV15|.|TRBJ2-7
CATSRDADSYEQYF
TGTGCCACCAGTAGAGATGCGGACAGCTACGAGCAGTACTTC
>.|TRBV28|.|TRBJ2-7
CASSSGNTYEQYF
TGTGCCAGCAGCTCCGGGAATACCTACGAGCAGTACTTC